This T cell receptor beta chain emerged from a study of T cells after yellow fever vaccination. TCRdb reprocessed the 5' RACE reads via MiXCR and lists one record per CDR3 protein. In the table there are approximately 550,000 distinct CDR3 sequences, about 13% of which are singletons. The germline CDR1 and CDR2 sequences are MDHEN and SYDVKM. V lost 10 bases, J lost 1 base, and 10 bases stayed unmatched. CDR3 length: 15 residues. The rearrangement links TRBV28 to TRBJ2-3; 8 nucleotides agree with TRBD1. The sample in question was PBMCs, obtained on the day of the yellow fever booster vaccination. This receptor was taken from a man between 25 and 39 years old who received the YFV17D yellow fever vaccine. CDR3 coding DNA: TGTGCCATCCTCGGTGGGGGACAGGGCACAGATACGCAGTATTTT. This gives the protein CAILGGGQGTDTQYF.